These 10 T cell receptor beta chains were sequenced from one sample in a study of shared clonotypes between healthy human individuals. Sequencing used immunoSEQ multiplex PCR; TCRdb keeps in-frame clones, though not all of them. This table holds around 600,000 clones, around 97% found once. Sample: naive CD4+ T cells sorted from blood. Subset given: CD45RA+ positively selected. The receptor set was obtained from a woman aged 25 to 39 in good health.

CDR3 DNA sequence: TGTGCCAGCTCACCTTCCGACGGAGGGCAGTACTTC. Translating gives CASSPSDGGQYF. The V call is TRBV18, the J call TRBJ2-7, with D possibly being TRBD2 (5 bases). This CDR3 is 12 amino acids long. Germline V lookup: CDR1 KGHSH, CDR2 LQKENI. V was pared by 3 bases and J by 9 bases, with 12 bases between.

The V gene is TRBV28, the J gene TRBJ2-5, with 7 bases aligning to TRBD2. Unmatched junction bases numbered 15, after V lost 4 bases and J lost 4 bases. The CDR3 sequence is 17 residues long. Germline assignment: CDR1 MDHEN and CDR2 SYDVKM. The CDR3 DNA follows: TGTGCCAGCAGTTCACAAGCGGGACTTCGGGTGGGAGAGACCCAGTACTTC. It specifies CASSSQAGLRVGETQYF.

V is TRBV5-1 and J is TRBJ1-1; 8 bases are shared with TRBD1. V lost 9 bases, J lost 1 base, and 2 bases stayed unmatched. The CDR3 runs 12 residues. Germline assignment: CDR1 SGHRS and CDR2 YFSETQ. CDR3 residues: CAIGQGNTEAFF. As DNA, the CDR3 is TGCGCCATAGGACAGGGGAACACTGAAGCTTTCTTT.

J is TRBJ2-1 and V is TRBV23-1; 10 positions match TRBD2. TRBV23-1 is marked as an open reading frame, function uncertain. The junction had 9 bases not matched to a gene; V was cut back by 9 bases and J by 7 bases. The CDR3 is 14 residues long. The chain's CDR3 is CASYPSSGGNEQFF. In nucleotides, the CDR3 is TGCGCCAGTTACCCCAGTAGCGGGGGGAATGAGCAGTTCTTC.

The rearrangement joins TRBV27 to TRBJ1-1; 10 bases agree with TRBD1. The V segment lost 5 bases and the J segment 3 bases; nucleotides outside the gene matches: 6. Germline CDR1 MNHEY, CDR2 SMNVEV (reference sequence). The length of the CDR3 is 15 residues. CDR3 nucleotides: TGTGCCAGCAGTAATTCGGACAGGGGGGACACTGAAGCTTTCTTT. Amino acids: CASSNSDRGDTEAFF.

The chain combines TRBV9 with TRBJ2-3, with D perhaps TRBD2 (6 bases). V gave up 5 bases and J gave up 0 bases, with 10 bases separating them. The germline CDR1 and CDR2 sequences are SGDLS and YYNGEE. This CDR3 region has 14 residues. The CDR3 loop is CASRLALSTDTQYF. Written as DNA, the CDR3 is TGTGCCAGCAGACTAGCTCTCAGCACAGATACGCAGTATTTT.

The chain links TRBV28 to TRBJ2-7; 8 positions match TRBD1. V was pared by 6 bases and J by 6 bases, with 4 bases of the junction left unmatched. Germline values: CDR1 MDHEN, CDR2 SYDVKM. There are 12 residues in the CDR3. The CDR3 nucleotides are TGTGCCAGCAGGGGGGACAGGAGCGAGCAGTACTTC. It codes for CASRGDRSEQYF.

This chain joins TRBV19 and TRBJ2-7; TRBD1 aligns across 11 bases. Germline V gene sequence: CDR1 LNHDA, CDR2 SQIVND (reference sequence). The V gene end was trimmed by 8 bases and the J gene end by 4 bases; junction bases not matched to a gene: 10. This CDR3 is 15 amino acids long. The CDR3 nucleotides read TGTGCCAGTCGCCCGGGACAGGGGGGTTTTTACGAGCAGTACTTC. Its translation is CASRPGQGGFYEQYF.

The CDR3 protein is CASNLKGYEQYF. As DNA, the CDR3 is TGTGCCAGCAATCTGAAGGGCTACGAGCAGTACTTC. The chain couples TRBV28 to TRBJ2-7; D uncertain. The germline gives CDR1 MDHEN, CDR2 SYDVKM. Trimming pared 7 bases from V and 3 bases from J, leaving 10 bases between. The CDR3 is 12 amino acids.

This sequence joins TRBV28 and TRBJ2-7; 12 nucleotides line up with TRBD2. CDR3 length equals 15 residues. Germline loops: CDR1 MDHEN, CDR2 SYDVKM. Trimming cost V 6 bases and J 1 base; bases outside gene matches: 4. CDR3 region: CASRTSGSWSYEQYF. In nucleotides, the CDR3 is TGTGCCAGCAGGACTAGCGGGAGCTGGTCCTACGAGCAGTACTTC.